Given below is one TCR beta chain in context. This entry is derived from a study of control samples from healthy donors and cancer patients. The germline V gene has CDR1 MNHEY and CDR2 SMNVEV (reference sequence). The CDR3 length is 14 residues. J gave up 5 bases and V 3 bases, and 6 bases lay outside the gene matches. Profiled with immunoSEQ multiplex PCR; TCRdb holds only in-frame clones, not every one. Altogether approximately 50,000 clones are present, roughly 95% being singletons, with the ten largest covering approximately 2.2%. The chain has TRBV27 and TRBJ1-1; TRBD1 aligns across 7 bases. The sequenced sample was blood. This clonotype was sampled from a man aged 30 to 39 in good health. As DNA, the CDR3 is TGTGCCAGCAGTTTGACAGGGCGGGGGACTGAAGCTTTCTTT. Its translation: CASSLTGRGTEAFF.